This section outlines one T cell receptor beta chain sequence together with its context. No antigen is known for it. This specimen belongs to a study of T cell responses to AZD1222 COVID-19 vaccine. The study, taken as a whole, reports: It should be noted that donors were predominantly white British and more often female, and clonal diversity was possibly underestimated. At baseline, just 6 or 7 AZD1222 recipients tested seropositive.

The assay was immunoSEQ multiplex PCR, and TCRdb's table has in-frame clones only and misses some. The data show 130,000 or so clones, 93% seen once. The V gene lost 6 bases and the J gene lost 3 bases, with 14 bases spanning the gap. The CDR3 runs 14 residues. Germline loops: CDR1 SGHTA, CDR2 FQGNSA. This sample comprised peripheral blood, obtained on day 0 of AZD1222 vaccination. The chain joins TRBV7-2 to TRBJ1-2, with D possibly being TRBD1 (6 bases). The receptor comes from an adult in good health. The chain's CDR3 is CASSSGQIHYGYTF. CDR3 in DNA: TGTGCCAGCAGTAGCGGACAGATTCACTATGGCTACACCTTC.